This T cell receptor (beta chain) was identified during a study of lymphopenia after photon versus proton radiotherapy. Study-wide results and limits: Post-nadir TCR diversity decline inversely tracked overall survival among those who died. Proton therapy kept repertoires fairly stable, unlike photons, which gained effector/memory cells. Better survival with proton therapy was suggested as possible, not demonstrated. After the lymphocyte nadir, photon-treated repertoires showed oligoclonal expansion, especially of CD8+ Temra cells.

Germline CDR1 SGHRS, CDR2 YFSETQ. The CDR3 sequence is 14 residues long. Trimming removed 4 bases from V and 7 bases from J; junction bases left unmatched: 10. This clone has a handful of counts. Its cognate antigen is unknown. Produced via immunoSEQ multiplex PCR; TCRdb's table is partial and in-frame only. In the table there are several thousand clones, 60% to 80% of which are singletons. The sequence was collected from a man older than 75 with esophageal cancer. Sequencing used peripheral blood, obtained from a patient treated with proton-based radiotherapy. The chain couples TRBV5-1 to TRBJ2-7, with 8 bases matching TRBD1. CDR3 bases: TGCGCCAGCAGCATACTGCAGGGGGCGGGTGAGCAGTACTTC. It is translated as CASSILQGAGEQYF. The full variable domain, completed using reference TRBV5-1 and TRBJ2-7, is KAGVTQTPRYLIKTRGQQVTLSCSPISGHRSVSWYQQTPGQGLQFLFEYFSETQRNKGNFPGRFSGRQFSNSRSEMNVSTLELGDSALYLCASSILQGAGEQYFGPGTRLTVT.